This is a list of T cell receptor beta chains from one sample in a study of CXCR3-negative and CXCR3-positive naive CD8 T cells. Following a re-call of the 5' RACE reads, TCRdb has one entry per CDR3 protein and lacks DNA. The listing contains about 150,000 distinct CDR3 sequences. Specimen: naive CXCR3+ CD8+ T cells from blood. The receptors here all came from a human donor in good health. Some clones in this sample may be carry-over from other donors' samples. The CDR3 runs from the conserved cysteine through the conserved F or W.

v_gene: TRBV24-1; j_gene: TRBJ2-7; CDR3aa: CATSDLQNRGSYEQYF
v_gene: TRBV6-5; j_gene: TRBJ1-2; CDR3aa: CASSYMGQANYGYTF
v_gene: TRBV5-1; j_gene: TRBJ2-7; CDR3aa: CASSLVGTGLYEQYF
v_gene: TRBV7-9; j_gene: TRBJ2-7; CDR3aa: CASSPEWADSYEQYF
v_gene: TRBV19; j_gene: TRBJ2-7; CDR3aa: CASSIMAGGPNEQYF
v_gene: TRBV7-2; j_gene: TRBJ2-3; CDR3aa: CASSAGGTTDTQYF
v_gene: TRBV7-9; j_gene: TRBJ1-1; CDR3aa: CASSLGFGQGVTEAFF
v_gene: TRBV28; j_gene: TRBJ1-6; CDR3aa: CASSFWQANSPLHF
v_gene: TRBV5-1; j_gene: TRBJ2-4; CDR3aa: CASSYGGAQNIQYF
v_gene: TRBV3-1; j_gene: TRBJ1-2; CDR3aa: CASSQEPGPTYGYTF
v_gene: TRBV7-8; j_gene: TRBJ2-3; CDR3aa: CASSLGPPRLAGDNTDTQYF
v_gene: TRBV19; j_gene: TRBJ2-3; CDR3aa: CASSPNGPRGDTQYF
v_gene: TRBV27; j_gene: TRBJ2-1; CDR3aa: CASSLLTSGGPMNEQFF
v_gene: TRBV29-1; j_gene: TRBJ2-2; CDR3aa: CSVQWDSGELFF
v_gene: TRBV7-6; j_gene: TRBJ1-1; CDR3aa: CASSAQGGNTEAFF
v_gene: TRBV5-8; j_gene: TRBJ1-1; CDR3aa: CASSFLAVVNTEAFF
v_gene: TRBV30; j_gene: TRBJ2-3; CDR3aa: CAWSASGTGGTDTQYF
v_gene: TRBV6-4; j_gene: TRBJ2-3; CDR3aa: CASSDSGGGGTDTQYF
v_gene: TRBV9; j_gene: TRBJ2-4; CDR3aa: CASSVSGREQEPKNIQYF